This is a list of T cell receptor beta chains from one sample in a study of blood T cell repertoires in COVID-19. Repertoires were generated with immunoSEQ multiplex PCR, while TCRdb's copy carries only in-frame clones and drops some. The sample lists 350,000 to 450,000 clones, approximately 86% occurring once. The specimen sequenced was peripheral blood. These receptors were obtained from a woman in her sixties with COVID-19, enrolled during active disease. CDR3s leave out the opening cysteine and the closing phenylalanine or tryptophan. The D gene is left open where the match is weak. Rows give clone size only sometimes, using once, few, many, or a class for an expanded clone.

v_gene,d_gene,abundance,CDR3aa
TRBV2,NA,NA,ASSETQGRTYEQY
TRBV13,TRBD1,NA,ASSKTTGRSEKLF
TRBV5-5,TRBD1,NA,ASSFRTGGDGDNEQF
TRBV6-1,NA,NA,ASSNGGLRDEQY
TRBV19,NA,NA,ASSPQGDSPLH
TRBV7-2,NA,NA,ASSSISSGYGYT
TRBV7-9,NA,NA,ASSLGQSNQPQH
TRBV3-1/TRBV3-2,NA,NA,ASSQDWWGEYNEQF
TRBV28,NA,NA,ASSLWAYSNQPQH
TRBV27,TRBD1,NA,ASSSTGQAPYGYT
TRBV4-1,TRBD2,NA,ASSQDPGGAFSYNEQF
TRBV7-9,NA,NA,ASSLESPI
TRBV11-2,TRBD2,NA,ASSLVGGDTDTQY
TRBV19,NA,once,ATHRGGNEQF
TRBV11-2,TRBD2,once,ASSLASGLAYNEQF
TRBV5-1,NA,few,ASSLGQGQPQH
TRBV7-2,NA,NA,ASSLVAPSTDTQY
TRBV6-2/TRBV6-3,NA,once,ASSDLQGPYNEQF
TRBV11-2,TRBD2,NA,ASSLELATARAQY
TRBV4-2,NA,NA,ASSPGGRPENIQY
TRBV7-6,NA,NA,ASSTMPGVYNEQF
TRBV7-9,TRBD1,NA,ASSPDRDNSPLH
TRBV7-3,NA,NA,ASSLQGIGNTEAF
TRBV13,TRBD2,once,ASSLGLAAAEQY
TRBV5-1,TRBD1,NA,ASSRRTGIEAF
TRBV4-2,TRBD1,NA,ASSLRAPTGGKSYEQY
TRBV5-1,TRBD1,few,ASSSGQGNEKLF
TRBV3-1/TRBV3-2,NA,NA,ASSQVTEPEQY
TRBV20-1,NA,NA,SASQVNYGYT
TRBV28,NA,NA,ASITTSYGYT
TRBV30,TRBD1,NA,AWELPGQTNEQY